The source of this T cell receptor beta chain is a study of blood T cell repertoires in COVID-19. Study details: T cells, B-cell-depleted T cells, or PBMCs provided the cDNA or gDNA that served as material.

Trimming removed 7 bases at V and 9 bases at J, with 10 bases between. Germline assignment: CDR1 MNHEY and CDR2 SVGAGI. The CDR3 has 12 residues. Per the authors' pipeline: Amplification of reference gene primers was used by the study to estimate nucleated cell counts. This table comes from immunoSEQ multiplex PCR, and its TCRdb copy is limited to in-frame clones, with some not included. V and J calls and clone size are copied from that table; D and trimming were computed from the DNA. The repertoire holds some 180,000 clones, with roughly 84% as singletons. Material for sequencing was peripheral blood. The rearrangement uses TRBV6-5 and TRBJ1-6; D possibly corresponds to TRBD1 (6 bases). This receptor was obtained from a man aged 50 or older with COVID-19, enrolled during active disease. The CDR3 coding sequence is TGTGCCAGCACGGACAGACTTTCACCCCTCCACTTT. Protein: CASTDRLSPLHF.